Below are 17 T cell receptor beta chains sequenced from a single sample in a study of T cell responses to AZD1222 COVID-19 vaccine. Sequenced by immunoSEQ multiplex PCR; TCRdb stores in-frame clones only, minus some. The data contain fewer than 85,000 clones, 87% of them singletons. The sample consisted of peripheral blood, taken 28 days after the second AZD1222 dose. The receptors here all came from an adult who received the AZD1222 COVID-19 vaccine.

The chain joins TRBV18 to TRBJ1-5; D perhaps matches TRBD1 (5 bases). V lost 3 bases, J lost 0 bases, and 9 bases lay in between. Germline values: CDR1 KGHSH, CDR2 LQKENI. The CDR3 runs 15 residues. DNA for the CDR3: TGTGCCAGCTCACCGCAGGGTTATAGCAATCAGCCCCAGCATTTT. Amino acids: CASSPQGYSNQPQHF.

Only a few counts were recorded for this clone. V usage is TRBV10-2 and J usage is TRBJ1-1; maybe TRBD1 (6 bases). Germline loops: CDR1 WSHSY, CDR2 SAAADI. The CDR3 covers 13 residues. Trimming took off 10 bases at V and 2 bases at J, with 14 bases between the two ends. CDR3 region: CATMDRTNTEAFF. The CDR3 DNA sequence: TGCGCCACTATGGACAGAACAAACACTGAAGCTTTCTTT.

This clone was seen only a few times. The gene calls are TRBV10-1 and TRBJ1-2, with D uncertain. The CDR3 spans 13 residues. Looked up from germline, CDR1 is WNHNN and CDR2 is SYGVQD (reference sequence). The V end was cut by 5 bases, the J end by 5 bases, with 12 bases between. CDR3 in amino acids: CASSYSGVYGYTF. In DNA form, the CDR3 reads TGCGCCAGCAGTTATTCTGGGGTATATGGCTACACCTTC.

V and J are TRBV19 and TRBJ1-1, with 9 bases that match TRBD1. The CDR3 has 15 residues. Germline V CDR1 and CDR2: LNHDA, SQIVND (reference sequence). The trim removed 1 base at V and 4 bases at J, leaving 4 bases unmatched. The CDR3 sequence: CASSIVGTGSTEAFF. Written as DNA, the CDR3 is TGTGCCAGTAGTATAGTTGGGACAGGGAGCACTGAAGCTTTCTTT.

The V and J genes are TRBV9 and TRBJ2-3, with D maybe TRBD1 (7 bases). V lost 2 bases and J lost 5, with 18 bases in between. Germline-derived CDR1 and CDR2 are SGDLS and YYNGEE. There are 16 residues in the CDR3. The CDR3 coding sequence is TGTGCCAGCAGCGTGACCCGGGACCAGGGGGGAGATACGCAGTATTTT. Its translation: CASSVTRDQGGDTQYF.

This clone appeared a few times. This chain connects TRBV5-4 to TRBJ2-1; D may match TRBD1 or TRBD2 (5 bases each). Germline V gene lookup returns CDR1 SGHNT and CDR2 YYREEE (reference sequence). The CDR3 has 13 residues. The germline V and J ends were trimmed by 4 bases and 5 bases, with 10 bases remaining between them. In nucleotides, the CDR3 is TGTGCCAGCAGCATGCAGGGAGACAATGAGCAGTTCTTC. Translated, it gives CASSMQGDNEQFF.

The chain carries TRBV6-6 and TRBJ1-2; TRBD1 matches 8 bases. The CDR3 spans 20 residues. V lost 6 bases, J lost 0 bases, and 21 bases stayed unmatched. Germline V CDR1 and CDR2: MNHNY, SVGAGI (reference sequence). CDR3 bases: TGTGCCAGCAGCCCAACGGGCCCGGGACAGGTCTTTCTCACTAACTATGGCTACACCTTC. Amino acid sequence: CASSPTGPGQVFLTNYGYTF.

This sequence joins TRBV5-1 and TRBJ1-4; 7 bases are a match to TRBD1. The germline V gene has CDR1 SGHRS and CDR2 YFSETQ. V was pared by 0 bases and J by 8 bases, with 10 bases of the junction left unmatched. This CDR3 is built from 16 residues. The CDR3 is CASSLGGGTVGEKLFF. The CDR3 coding sequence is TGCGCCAGCAGCTTGGGCGGGGGGACAGTAGGCGAAAAACTGTTTTTT.

This chain uses TRBV6-5 with TRBJ1-1; possible D gene TRBD1, 5 bases. The CDR3 runs to 15 residues. With 6 bases removed from V and 3 bases from J, the gap between germline ends came to 17 bases. Germline V gene sequence: CDR1 MNHEY, CDR2 SVGAGI. CDR3 residues: CASRPLRGGDTEAFF. Here the CDR3 DNA reads TGTGCCAGCAGACCCCTAAGGGGAGGTGACACTGAAGCTTTCTTT.

This sequence joins TRBV7-8 and TRBJ1-4, with unresolved D. V dropped 1 base and J dropped 0 bases, with 15 bases sitting between them. Germline-derived CDR1 and CDR2 are SGHVS and FQNEAQ. There are 18 residues in the CDR3. The CDR3 reads CASSLVGLRASTNEKLFF. DNA of the CDR3: TGTGCCAGCAGCTTAGTAGGTCTTCGGGCTTCAACTAATGAAAAACTGTTTTTT.

The chain carries TRBV28 and TRBJ1-2, with D possibly TRBD1 on 5 matching bases. This CDR3 spans 12 amino acids. The germline V and J ends were trimmed by 6 bases and 8 bases, with 13 bases remaining between them. The germline gives CDR1 MDHEN, CDR2 SYDVKM. CDR3 nucleotide sequence: TGTGCCAGCAGGTCGGGGGTTCGAGGCTACACCTTC. This encodes CASRSGVRGYTF.

The chain employs TRBV2 and TRBJ1-4; tentatively, D is TRBD1 (5 bases). In germline, CDR1 is SNHLY, CDR2 FYNNEI. The CDR3 runs 15 residues. Deletions cut 4 bases from V and 4 bases from J, with 13 bases between. The CDR3 loop is CASSVEAGGNEKLFF. The CDR3 DNA follows: TGTGCCAGCAGTGTCGAGGCTGGGGGTAATGAAAAACTGTTTTTT.

This sequence joins TRBV6-5 and TRBJ1-4, with D maybe TRBD1 (5 bases). The CDR3 runs 14 residues. Trimming removed 7 bases at V and 12 bases at J, with 21 bases between. Germline V lookup: CDR1 MNHEY, CDR2 SVGAGI. The CDR3 bases are TGTGCCAGCAAAACAGGAGGTCCCGTGACACAACTGTTTTTT. Amino acid sequence: CASKTGGPVTQLFF.

The rearrangement links TRBV2 to TRBJ1-6; no reliable D call. CDR1 and CDR2 (germline): SNHLY, FYNNEI. V was trimmed by 3 bases and J by 7 bases, leaving 4 bases between them. The CDR3 is 12 residues long. The CDR3 spells CASSEGNSPLHF. The DNA for the CDR3 is TGTGCCAGCAGTGAGGGCAATTCACCCCTCCACTTT.

This chain uses TRBV10-3 with TRBJ2-7, with D possibly being TRBD2 (6 bases). The CDR3 consists of 13 residues. The V gene lost 0 bases and the J gene lost 6 bases, with 9 bases spanning the gap. Per the germline V gene, CDR1 is ENHRY and CDR2 is SYGVKD. Here the CDR3 reads CAISESGGTEQYF. CDR3 bases: TGTGCCATCAGTGAGTCGGGGGGTACCGAGCAGTACTTC.

This clone appeared a few times. The chain joins TRBV9 to TRBJ1-1, with 10 bases matching TRBD1. CDR1 SGDLS and CDR2 YYNGEE come from the germline V gene. The V gene end was trimmed by 3 bases and the J gene end by 0 bases; junction bases not matched to a gene: 8. This CDR3 is built from 17 residues. The CDR3 DNA is TGTGCCAGCAGCGGCCGGGACAGGGGATCAATGAACACTGAAGCTTTCTTT. The encoded protein is CASSGRDRGSMNTEAFF.

This clone appeared a few times. J is TRBJ1-6 and V is TRBV5-8, with 7 bases that match TRBD1. With 4 bases clipped from V and 9 bases from J, the junction kept 10 bases outside the gene matches. The germline V gene encodes CDR1 SGHTS and CDR2 YDEGEE. The CDR3 runs to 15 residues. The CDR3 loop is CASSPYRGRSSPLHF. The CDR3 DNA sequence: TGTGCCAGCAGCCCATACAGGGGTCGCAGTTCACCCCTCCACTTT.